This is a list of T cell receptor beta chains from one sample in a study of T cell changes during pregnancy in multiple sclerosis. Measured with immunoSEQ multiplex PCR; TCRdb has only the in-frame clones, and not every one. The sample has roughly 97,000 clones; over 75% are singletons. The material sequenced was peripheral blood, taken in the second trimester of pregnancy. All receptors come from a female donor in good health, enrolled as a control in a pregnancy study. The CDR3 runs from the conserved cysteine through the conserved F or W. A D gene is named only where the DNA matches it firmly. Size is stated for part of the rows, as once, few or many counts, or as a class when the clone is expanded.

clone_size	v_call	d_call	j_call	cdr3_nt	cdr3_aa
.	TRBV19	TRBD2	TRBJ2-4	TGTGCCAGTAGTATAGGGACTAGCGGGAGTAAAGGCATTCAGTACTTC	CASSIGTSGSKGIQYF
.	TRBV7-9	TRBD2	TRBJ2-5	TGTGCCAGCAGCCCCCGACTAGCGGGAGTGAGGGAGACCCAGTACTTC	CASSPRLAGVRETQYF
.	TRBV2	TRBD1	TRBJ1-5	TGTGCCAGCAGTGCCTTAGCAGGGGGCGATCAGCCCCAGCATTTT	CASSALAGGDQPQHF
.	TRBV7-9	TRBD2	TRBJ2-1	TGTGCCAGCAGACCCTGGGAGGGGATGGGCAATGAGCAGTTCTTC	CASRPWEGMGNEQFF
.	TRBV27	TRBD2	TRBJ2-4	TGTGCCAGCAGCTCGTTACGTCCGACGGGGGGGAAAAGCATTCAGTACTTC	CASSSLRPTGGKSIQYF
.	TRBV6-1	.	TRBJ1-2	TGTGCCAGCAGTGAATTCGGGGGGCTATATGGCTACACCTTC	CASSEFGGLYGYTF
.	TRBV30	TRBD2	TRBJ2-7	TGTGCCTGTAGGACTAGCGGGAGACCCGGAAACGAGCAGTACTTC	CACRTSGRPGNEQYF
once	TRBV27	.	TRBJ2-2	TGTGCCAGCAGTTTCTCAGGGGCAGCGAACACCGGGGAGCTGTTTTTT	CASSFSGAANTGELFF
once	TRBV4-1	.	TRBJ1-1	TGCGCCAGCAGCTCCCTCCGACAGGCGAACACTGAAGCTTTCTTT	CASSSLRQANTEAFF
.	TRBV6-1	TRBD1	TRBJ1-6	TGTGCCAGCAGTGAAATGGGACAGAGTAATTCACCCCTCCACTTT	CASSEMGQSNSPLHF
.	TRBV30	.	TRBJ2-1	TGTGCCTTAAGCCGGTCCTACAATGAGCAGTTCTTC	CALSRSYNEQFF
.	TRBV21-1	.	TRBJ2-7	TGTGCCAGCCGACTTCAGGGTTCCTACGAGCAGTACTTC	CASRLQGSYEQYF
many	TRBV5-1	.	TRBJ1-2	TGCGCCAGCAGCTTGCCCCGACAGGATAACTATGGCTACACCTTC	CASSLPRQDNYGYTF
.	TRBV7-2	.	TRBJ1-2	TGTGCCAGCAGCTTCTTGGACAGCTATGGCTACACCTTC	CASSFLDSYGYTF
.	TRBV28	TRBD1	TRBJ2-2	TGTGCCAGCAGGAGGACAGGGGGAACCGGGGAGCTGTTTTTT	CASRRTGGTGELFF
once	TRBV5-4	TRBD2	TRBJ2-3	TGTGCCAGCAGCGCGGTGACGGGACTAGGGGCGGATACGCAGTATTTT	CASSAVTGLGADTQYF
.	TRBV29-1	TRBD1	TRBJ2-7	TGCAGCGCCGCCGGGACAGCTAACGAGCAGTACTTC	CSAAGTANEQYF
.	TRBV19	.	TRBJ2-1	TGTGCCAGTAGTCCCCCGCGGGGTCCGCGGTGGAATGAGCAGTTCTTC	CASSPPRGPRWNEQFF
.	TRBV29-1	.	TRBJ2-2	TGCAGCGTGAGGCGGCAGAGCACCGGGGAGCTGTTTTTT	CSVRRQSTGELFF
.	TRBV7-8	.	TRBJ2-2	TGTGCCAGCAGCTACCACATTCCCAGGGGCCGGGAGCTGTTTTTT	CASSYHIPRGRELFF
once	TRBV18	TRBD1	TRBJ2-7	TGTGCCAGCTCCTCGCCCGGGACAGGGTCGTACGAGCAGTACTTC	CASSSPGTGSYEQYF
.	TRBV7-8	.	TRBJ2-7	TGTGCCAGCAGCTCCGGACTCACGACCTACGAGCAGTACTTC	CASSSGLTTYEQYF
.	TRBV7-2	TRBD2	TRBJ2-7	TGTGCCAGCAGCCGGACTAGCGGAGTTTCACCCCTCTCCTACGAGCAGTACTTC	CASSRTSGVSPLSYEQYF
.	TRBV19	.	TRBJ1-1	TGTGCCAGTCACCCGCCGTACAGGGTTGGTTATGTGAACACTGAAGCTTTCTTT	CASHPPYRVGYVNTEAFF
.	TRBV4-3	.	TRBJ1-2	TGCGCCAGCAGCCAAGAGGTCAGGCCTACGAACTATGGCTACACCTTC	CASSQEVRPTNYGYTF
.	TRBV7-9	.	TRBJ2-7	TGTGCCAGCAGCTCTCGGGACACCGAGCAGTACTTC	CASSSRDTEQYF
.	TRBV15	TRBD1	TRBJ1-1	TGTGCCACCAGCAGAGACGGTAGAGTGACAGGGGGCACTACCACTGAAGCTTTCTTT	CATSRDGRVTGGTTTEAFF
.	TRBV6-5	.	TRBJ2-3	TGTGCCAGCAGTTACTTAAGAGGGGGGGCCGGAGATACGCAGTATTTT	CASSYLRGGAGDTQYF
.	TRBV7-2	TRBD1	TRBJ1-1	TGTGCCAGCAGCTTAGGCCAGGGGGGAGCTTTCTTT	CASSLGQGGAFF
.	TRBV10-2	.	TRBJ1-1	TGCGCCAGCAGTGAGATCCTGAGCACTGAAGCTTTCTTT	CASSEILSTEAFF
.	TRBV5-1	TRBD2	TRBJ2-2	TGCGCCAGCAGCTCCGCGCAGGCGGGAGGGCCGACCGGGGAGCTGTTTTTT	CASSSAQAGGPTGELFF
.	TRBV2	.	TRBJ2-1	TGTGCCAGCAGAGAGGGTCTCAACACCTACAATGAGCAGTTCTTC	CASREGLNTYNEQFF
.	TRBV4-2	TRBD2	TRBJ2-7	TGTGCCAGCAGCCAAGGACTAGCGGGGGTCTACGAGCAGTACTTC	CASSQGLAGVYEQYF
once	TRBV27	TRBD2	TRBJ2-1	TGTGCCAGCAGTTTATCATTCCTAGCGGGAGGGGGTGATGAGCAGTTCTTC	CASSLSFLAGGGDEQFF
.	TRBV7-9	TRBD2	TRBJ2-7	TGTGCCAGCAGCAAGGGGACTAGCGGGAATTACGAGCAGTACTTC	CASSKGTSGNYEQYF
.	TRBV28	TRBD1	TRBJ2-1	TGTGCCAGCAGTGCCGGGACAGTCTACAATGAGCAGTTCTTC	CASSAGTVYNEQFF
.	TRBV5-1	.	TRBJ1-4	TGCGCCAGCAGCTTAACCATGGCAGGGCGTGAAAAACTGTTTTTT	CASSLTMAGREKLFF
.	TRBV19	TRBD1	TRBJ1-2	TGTGCCAGTAGTATAGATCCCTTAAGGACAGGGCCATTAGCTAACTATGGCTACACCTTC	CASSIDPLRTGPLANYGYTF
.	TRBV18	.	TRBJ1-2	TGTGCCAGCTCACCCCGGGGGGGCAGGGGTGACGGCTACACCTTC	CASSPRGGRGDGYTF
.	TRBV4-1	.	TRBJ2-2	TGCGCCAGCGGCGAGGCGAATTCCCTCTCCGGAACCGGGGAGCTGTTTTTT	CASGEANSLSGTGELFF
.	TRBV25-1	.	TRBJ1-6	TGTGCCAGCAGTGAACAGACAGGAGGAACCTATAATTCACCCCTCCACTTT	CASSEQTGGTYNSPLHF
.	TRBV27	.	TRBJ2-2	TGTGCCAGCAGTTTACGGCGGGCCAACACCGGGGAGCTGTTTTTT	CASSLRRANTGELFF
once	TRBV19	TRBD2	TRBJ2-1	TGTGCCAGTAGCGGGGGGGCTCAGTTCTTC	CASSGGAQFF
.	TRBV2	.	TRBJ1-1	TGTGCCAGCAGTGGGCTGGGGGGGTCCACTGAAGCTTTCTTT	CASSGLGGSTEAFF
.	TRBV30	.	TRBJ1-2	TGTGCCTGGATGGGGGGTAACTATGGCTACACCTTC	CAWMGGNYGYTF
.	TRBV5-7	TRBD1	TRBJ1-1	TGTGCCAGCAGCGTCCGGGACAGGGGGCCAACTGAAGCTTTCTTT	CASSVRDRGPTEAFF
.	TRBV7-2	.	TRBJ1-5	TGTGCCAGCAGCTTAGACAGGGGCAATCAGCCCCAGCATTTT	CASSLDRGNQPQHF
.	TRBV18	TRBD1	TRBJ1-3	TGTGCCAGCTCACCCGGGACAGCTGGAAACACCATATATTTT	CASSPGTAGNTIYF
.	TRBV7-2	TRBD1	TRBJ2-5	TGTGCCAGCAGCTACATATCAGGGGGCCTAGAGACCCAGTACTTC	CASSYISGGLETQYF
.	TRBV19	TRBD1	TRBJ1-4	TGTGCCAGTAGTACTGACAGGGGCGAAAAACTGTTTTTT	CASSTDRGEKLFF
.	TRBV18	.	TRBJ2-5	TGTGCCAGCTCACCAGGGAGGGGGACGGAAGAGACCCAGTACTTC	CASSPGRGTEETQYF
once	TRBV9	TRBD1	TRBJ1-4	TGTGCCAGCAGCGGAGGGGGGTTAGGGGGCTTTAATGAAAAACTGTTTTTT	CASSGGGLGGFNEKLFF
.	TRBV27	.	TRBJ1-1	TGTGCCAGCAGGGTGAATGGGTACGGAGGCACTGAAGCTTTCTTT	CASRVNGYGGTEAFF
.	TRBV5-1	TRBD1	TRBJ2-7	TGCGCCAGCAGCCCGGAGCGGACAGGGAGTTCCTACGAGCAGTACTTC	CASSPERTGSSYEQYF
.	TRBV10-1	TRBD1	TRBJ1-2	TGCGCCAGCAGTCCCCGGACAGGGGGCGCAAATGGCTACACCTTC	CASSPRTGGANGYTF
.	TRBV5-1	.	TRBJ2-5	TGCGCCAGCAGGACTTCCGGGACATTGCAAGAGACCCAGTACTTC	CASRTSGTLQETQYF
.	TRBV2	TRBD1	TRBJ2-7	TGTGCCAGCAAAAAGCAACCGGGACAGTACTACGAGCAGTACTTC	CASKKQPGQYYEQYF
.	TRBV6-1	TRBD2	TRBJ2-3	TGTGCCAGCAATACAGCTAGCGGGGGGGCAGTCGTGGTGTATTTT	CASNTASGGAVVVYF
once	TRBV6-6	TRBD2	TRBJ2-7	TGTGCCAGCAGTTACTCGAAGGTAGCGGGGGGGTACGAGCAGTACTTC	CASSYSKVAGGYEQYF